This record concerns one T cell receptor (beta chain) sequence. Its specificity is unknown. The data originate from a study of cytomegalovirus exposure and HLA in healthy donors. Whole-study findings and limits: Indistinguishable V segments, including TRBV6-2 and TRBV6-3, were excluded. V- and J-gene trimming of TCR beta was linked (in a later analysis) to a missense DCLRE1C variant. Most TCR sequences were seen very rarely across donors, but some public TCRs occurred in many.

Germline CDR1 reads MNHEY; CDR2 reads SVGAGI. This CDR3 has 15 amino acids. The V segment lost 0 bases and the J segment 5 bases; nucleotides outside the gene matches: 6. The study ran its PCR with 60 Vbeta and 13 Jbeta primers. Profiled with immunoSEQ multiplex PCR; TCRdb holds only in-frame clones, not every one. Its table records some 180,000 clones. The sample consisted of PBMCs. The chain joins TRBV6-5 to TRBJ2-7; 8 bases map to TRBD1. This TCR was sampled from a man aged 25 to 45 in good health and CMV-seronegative. CDR3 sequence reads: CASSYSHRGIDEQYF. The DNA of the CDR3 is TGTGCCAGCAGTTACTCACACAGGGGGATCGACGAGCAGTACTTC.